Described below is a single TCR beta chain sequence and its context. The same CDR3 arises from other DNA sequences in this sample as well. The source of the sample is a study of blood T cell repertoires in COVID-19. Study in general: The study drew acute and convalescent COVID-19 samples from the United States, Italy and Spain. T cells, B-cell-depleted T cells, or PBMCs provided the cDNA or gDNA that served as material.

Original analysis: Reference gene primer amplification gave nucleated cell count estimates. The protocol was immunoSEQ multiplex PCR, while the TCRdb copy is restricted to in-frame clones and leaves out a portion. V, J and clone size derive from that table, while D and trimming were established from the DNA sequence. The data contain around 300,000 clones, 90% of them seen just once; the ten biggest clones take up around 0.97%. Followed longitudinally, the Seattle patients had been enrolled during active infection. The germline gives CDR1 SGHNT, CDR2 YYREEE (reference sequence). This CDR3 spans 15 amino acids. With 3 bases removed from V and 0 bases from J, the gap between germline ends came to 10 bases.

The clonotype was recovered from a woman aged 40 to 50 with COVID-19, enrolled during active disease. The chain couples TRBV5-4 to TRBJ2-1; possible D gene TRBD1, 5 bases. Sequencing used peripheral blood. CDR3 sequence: CASSSDRSSYNEQFF. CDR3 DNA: TGTGCCAGCAGCTCCGACAGAAGCTCCTACAATGAGCAGTTCTTC.